These T cell receptor beta chains were read from a single sample in a study of T cells in Graves' hyperthyroidism and ophthalmopathy. Via MiXCR, TCRdb re-called the multiplex PCR reads, giving one row per CDR3 protein. The data contain under 400,000 distinct CDR3 sequences, roughly 21% of them singletons. The sample comprised blood. These receptors were taken from a woman between 50 and 59 years old with Graves' hyperthyroidism. The CDR3 runs from the conserved cysteine through the conserved F or W. The D gene is left open where the match is weak. Clone size appears in some rows only: once, few, many, or a class for an expanded clone.

TRBJ2-2 | many | TRBV9 | - | TGTGCCAGCAGCGTCTCCCCCCCAAGGGCCACCGGGGAGCTGTTTTTT | CASSVSPPRATGELFF
TRBJ1-2 | many | TRBV7-2 | - | TGTGCCAGCAGCTCCCTTTCCCGGGATCCCAACTATGGCTACACCTTC | CASSSLSRDPNYGYTF
TRBJ1-5 | many | TRBV3-1 | - | TGTGCCAGCAGCCAGGGGCGACGACATCAGCCCCAGCATTTT | CASSQGRRHQPQHF
TRBJ2-7 | few | TRBV6-2/TRBV6-3 | - | TGTGCCAGCAGAAATAACTACGAGCAGTACTTC | CASRNNYEQYF
TRBJ2-7 | many | TRBV5-1 | - | TGCGCCAGCAGCTTGGTGCGGACCCCCTACGAGCAGTACTTC | CASSLVRTPYEQYF
TRBJ2-7 | many | TRBV28 | TRBD1 | TGTGCCAGCAGTTTCTTGACAGGGGGGAGTTACGAGCAGTACTTC | CASSFLTGGSYEQYF
TRBJ1-2 | - | TRBV2 | - | TGTGCCAGCAGGGGGGTCGATGGCTACACCTTC | CASRGVDGYTF
TRBJ2-3 | - | TRBV29-1 | TRBD2 | TGCAGCGCCGCCGCCCCACTAGCGGTAACAGATACGCAGTATTTT | CSAAAPLAVTDTQYF
TRBJ1-4 | few | TRBV4-1 | - | TGCGCCAGCAGCCGGGACGTCGGAAAACTGTTTTTT | CASSRDVGKLFF
TRBJ2-7 | many | TRBV20-1 | TRBD2 | TGCAGTGCTAGACGGACTAGCTCCTACGAGCAGTACTTC | CSARRTSSYEQYF
TRBJ2-3 | many | TRBV10-3 | TRBD2 | TGTGCCACCCGGACTAGCGGGGGTCTAGATACGCAGTATTTT | CATRTSGGLDTQYF
TRBJ1-2 | many | TRBV12-3/TRBV12-4 | - | TGTGCCAGCAGTCCGGGGCCTGGCTACACCTTC | CASSPGPGYTF
TRBJ1-2 | few | TRBV6-5 | - | TGTGCCAGCAGTTCGTCCCATGACAGGCGGGGCTATGGCTACACCTTC | CASSSSHDRRGYGYTF
TRBJ2-3 | many | TRBV7-3 | - | TGTGCCAGCAGCCCAACCCCTCAGGGGAGAGATACGCAGTATTTT | CASSPTPQGRDTQYF
TRBJ1-1 | many | TRBV28 | - | TGTGCCAGCAGTCCCCCGGGGGGGAACACTGAAGCTTTCTTT | CASSPPGGNTEAFF
TRBJ1-1 | many | TRBV12-3/TRBV12-4 | TRBD1 | TGTGCCACCGTACGGGCAGGGGGAGGCACTGAAGCTTTCTTT | CATVRAGGGTEAFF
TRBJ1-1 | - | TRBV20-1 | TRBD1 | TGCAGTGCTAGGCAGGGGGACCGCACTGAAGCTTTCTTT | CSARQGDRTEAFF
TRBJ2-7 | once | TRBV7-3 | - | TGTGCCAGCAGTGTCGAGGTGAGCTCCTACGAGCAGTACTTC | CASSVEVSSYEQYF
TRBJ1-2 | few | TRBV3-1 | - | TGTGCCAGCAGCCAACAGTCTGGCTACACCTTC | CASSQQSGYTF
TRBJ2-5 | - | TRBV9 | - | TGTGCCAGCAGCGTTTGGCCCCAATCAGAGACCCAGTACTTC | CASSVWPQSETQYF
TRBJ1-5 | - | TRBV20-1 | - | TGCAGTGCTCGAACCGCGGTTGGCAATCAGCCCCAGCATTTT | CSARTAVGNQPQHF
TRBJ2-2 | few | TRBV19 | - | TGTGCCAGTAGTATAACCCGACATCCTCGCCTCCGGGAGCTGTTTTTT | CASSITRHPRLRELFF
TRBJ2-1 | many | TRBV7-6 | - | TGTGCCAGCAGCTTAGAACTAGCCATCACCAATGAGCAGTTCTTC | CASSLELAITNEQFF
TRBJ2-2 | many | TRBV7-3 | - | TGTGCCAGCAGCCTAGATTTCACCGGGGAGCTGTTTTTT | CASSLDFTGELFF
TRBJ2-1 | - | TRBV12-3/TRBV12-4 | - | TGTGCCAGCAGTTACTCGCCTTGGGGGCCGGGCGGGTCCTACAATGAGCAGTTCTTC | CASSYSPWGPGGSYNEQFF